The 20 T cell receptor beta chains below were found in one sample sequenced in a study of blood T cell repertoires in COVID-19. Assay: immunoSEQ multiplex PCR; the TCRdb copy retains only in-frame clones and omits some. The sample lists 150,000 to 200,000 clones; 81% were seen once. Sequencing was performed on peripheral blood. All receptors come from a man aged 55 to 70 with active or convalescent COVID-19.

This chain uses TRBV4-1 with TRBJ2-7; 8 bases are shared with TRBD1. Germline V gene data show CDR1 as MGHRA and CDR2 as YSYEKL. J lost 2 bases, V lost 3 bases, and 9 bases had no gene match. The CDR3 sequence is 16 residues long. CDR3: CASSHNPVTGAYEQYF. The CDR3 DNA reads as TGCGCCAGCAGCCATAACCCCGTGACAGGGGCCTACGAGCAGTACTTC.

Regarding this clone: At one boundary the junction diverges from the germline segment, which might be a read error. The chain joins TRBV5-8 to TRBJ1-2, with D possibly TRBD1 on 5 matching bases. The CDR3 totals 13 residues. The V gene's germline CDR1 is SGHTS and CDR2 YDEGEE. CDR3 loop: CASSSQGNHGYTF. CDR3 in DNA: TGTGCCAGCAGCTCCCAGGGTAACCATGGCTACACCTTC.

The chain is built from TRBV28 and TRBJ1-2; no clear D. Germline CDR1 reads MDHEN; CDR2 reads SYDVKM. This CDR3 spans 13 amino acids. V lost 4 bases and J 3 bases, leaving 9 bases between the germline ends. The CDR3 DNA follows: TGTGCCAGCAGTTCTATCTTGGACTATGGCTACACCTTC. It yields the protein CASSSILDYGYTF.

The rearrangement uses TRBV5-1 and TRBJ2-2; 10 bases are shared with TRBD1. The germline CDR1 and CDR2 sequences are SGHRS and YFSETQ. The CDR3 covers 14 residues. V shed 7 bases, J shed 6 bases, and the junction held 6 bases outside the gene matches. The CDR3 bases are TGCGCCAGCCGACAGGGGGCTATGGCCGGGGAGCTGTTTTTT. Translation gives CASRQGAMAGELFF.

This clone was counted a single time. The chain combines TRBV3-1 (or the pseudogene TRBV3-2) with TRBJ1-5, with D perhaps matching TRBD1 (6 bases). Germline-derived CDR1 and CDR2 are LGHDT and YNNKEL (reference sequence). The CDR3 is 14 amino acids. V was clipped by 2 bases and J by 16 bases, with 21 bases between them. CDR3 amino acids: CASSQSSPGQGIHF. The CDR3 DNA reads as TGTGCCAGCAGCCAATCCTCCCCGGGACAAGGGATTCATTTT.

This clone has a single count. As DNA, the CDR3 is TGCGCCAGCAGCTTGGGGCCGGGACAGGTTAATGAAAAACTGTTTTTT. The encoded protein is CASSLGPGQVNEKLFF. V is TRBV5-1 and J is TRBJ1-4; 8 nucleotides line up with TRBD1. CDR1 and CDR2 (germline): SGHRS, YFSETQ. The CDR3 has 16 residues. V trimming: 0 bases; J trimming: 4 bases; junction bases outside the gene matches: 5. The full variable domain, with the rest looked up from reference TRBV5-1 and TRBJ1-4, is KAGVTQTPRYLIKTRGQQVTLSCSPISGHRSVSWYQQTPGQGLQFLFEYFSETQRNKGNFPGRFSGRQFSNSRSEMNVSTLELGDSALYLCASSLGPGQVNEKLFFGSGTQLSVL.

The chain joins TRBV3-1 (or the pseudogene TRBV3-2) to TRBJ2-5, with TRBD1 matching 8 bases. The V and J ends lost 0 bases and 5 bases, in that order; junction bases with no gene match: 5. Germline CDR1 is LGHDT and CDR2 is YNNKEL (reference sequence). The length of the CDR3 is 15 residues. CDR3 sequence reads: CASSQDSGGRETQYF. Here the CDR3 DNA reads TGTGCCAGCAGCCAAGATTCAGGGGGCCGGGAGACCCAGTACTTC.

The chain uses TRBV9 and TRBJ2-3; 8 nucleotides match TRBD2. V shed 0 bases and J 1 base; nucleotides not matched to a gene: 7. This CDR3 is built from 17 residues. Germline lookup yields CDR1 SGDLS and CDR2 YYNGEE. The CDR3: CASSVVGAGVGTDTQYF. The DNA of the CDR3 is TGTGCCAGCAGCGTAGTAGGAGCGGGAGTCGGCACAGATACGCAGTATTTT.

The CDR3 DNA sequence: TGCAGCGTCACTACAGGGTTCGATCAGCCCCAGCATTTT. Its protein is CSVTTGFDQPQHF. The chain links TRBV29-1 to TRBJ1-5; D may be TRBD1 (6 bases). The CDR3 sequence is 13 residues long. Germline CDR1 reads SQVTM; CDR2 reads ANQGSEA. Between the trimmed V and J ends, which lost 6 bases and 5 bases, there was a span of 14 bases.

The DNA of the CDR3 is TGCGCCAGCAGCTTGGTCCATGGGGCTAATTCACCCCTCCACTTT. This encodes CASSLVHGANSPLHF. The V call is TRBV5-1, the J call TRBJ1-6; possible D gene TRBD1, 5 bases. Germline V gene data show CDR1 as SGHRS and CDR2 as YFSETQ. Trimming removed 0 bases at V and 6 bases at J, with 10 bases between. The length of the CDR3 is 15 residues.

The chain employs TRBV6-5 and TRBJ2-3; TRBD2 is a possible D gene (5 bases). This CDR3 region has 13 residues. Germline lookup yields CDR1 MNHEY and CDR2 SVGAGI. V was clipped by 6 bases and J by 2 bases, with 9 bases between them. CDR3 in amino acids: CASRDFATDTQYF. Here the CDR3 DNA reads TGTGCCAGCAGGGACTTCGCCACAGATACGCAGTATTTT.

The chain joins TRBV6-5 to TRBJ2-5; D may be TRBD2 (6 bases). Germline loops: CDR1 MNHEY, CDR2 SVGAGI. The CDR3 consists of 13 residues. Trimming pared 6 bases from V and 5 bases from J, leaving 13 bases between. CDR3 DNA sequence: TGTGCCAGCAGGCTAGAACTAGCTGAGACCCAGTACTTC. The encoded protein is CASRLELAETQYF.

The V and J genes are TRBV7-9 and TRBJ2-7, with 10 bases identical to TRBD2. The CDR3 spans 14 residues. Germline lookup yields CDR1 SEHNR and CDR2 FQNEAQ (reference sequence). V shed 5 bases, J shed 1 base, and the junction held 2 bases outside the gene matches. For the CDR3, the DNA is TGTGCCAGCAGCGGGACTAGCGCTTCCTACGAGCAGTACTTC. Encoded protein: CASSGTSASYEQYF.

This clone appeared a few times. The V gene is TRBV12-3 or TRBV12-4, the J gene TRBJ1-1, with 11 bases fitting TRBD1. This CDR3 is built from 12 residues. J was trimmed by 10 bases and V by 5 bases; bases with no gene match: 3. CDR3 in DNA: TGTGCCAGCAGTCCGGGACAGGGGGGAGCTTTCTTT. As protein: CASSPGQGGAFF.

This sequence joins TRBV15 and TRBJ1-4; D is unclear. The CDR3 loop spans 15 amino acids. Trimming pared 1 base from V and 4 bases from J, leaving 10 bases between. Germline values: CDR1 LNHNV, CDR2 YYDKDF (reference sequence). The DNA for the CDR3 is TGTGCCACCAGCAGAGTGCTGGCCAATAATGAAAAACTGTTTTTT. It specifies CATSRVLANNEKLFF.

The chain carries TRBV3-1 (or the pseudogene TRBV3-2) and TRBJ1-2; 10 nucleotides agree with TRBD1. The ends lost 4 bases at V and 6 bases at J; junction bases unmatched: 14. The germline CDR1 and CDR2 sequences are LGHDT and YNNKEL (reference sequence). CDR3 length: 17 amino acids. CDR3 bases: TGTGCCAGCAGCCCCTACACGGGGCCCGGGACAGGGGATGGCTACACCTTC. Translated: CASSPYTGPGTGDGYTF.

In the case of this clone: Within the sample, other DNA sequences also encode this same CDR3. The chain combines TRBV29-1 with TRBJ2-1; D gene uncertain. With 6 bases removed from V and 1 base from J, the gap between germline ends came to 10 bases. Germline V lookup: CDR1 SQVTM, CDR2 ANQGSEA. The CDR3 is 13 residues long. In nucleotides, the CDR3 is TGCAGCGTGTCGTCAGGTTCCTACAATGAGCAGTTCTTC. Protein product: CSVSSGSYNEQFF.

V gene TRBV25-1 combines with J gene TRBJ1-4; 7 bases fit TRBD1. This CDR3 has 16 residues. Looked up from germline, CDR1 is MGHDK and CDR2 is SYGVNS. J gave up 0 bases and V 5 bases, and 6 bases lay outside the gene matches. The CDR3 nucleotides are TGTGCCAGCAGTAGACAGGGTTCTTCAACTAATGAAAAACTGTTTTTT. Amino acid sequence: CASSRQGSSTNEKLFF.

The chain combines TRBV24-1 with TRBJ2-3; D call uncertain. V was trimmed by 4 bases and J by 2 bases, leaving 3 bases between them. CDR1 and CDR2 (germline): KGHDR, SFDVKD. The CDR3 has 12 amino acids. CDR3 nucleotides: TGTGCCACCAGTGAACTCACAGATACGCAGTATTTT. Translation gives CATSELTDTQYF.

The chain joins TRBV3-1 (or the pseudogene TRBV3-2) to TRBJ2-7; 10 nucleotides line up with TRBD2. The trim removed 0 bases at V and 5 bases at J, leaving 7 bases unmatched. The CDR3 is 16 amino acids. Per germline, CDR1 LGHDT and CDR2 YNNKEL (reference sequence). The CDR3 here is CASSQDGAGGPNEQYF. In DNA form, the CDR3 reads TGTGCCAGCAGCCAAGATGGAGCGGGAGGGCCCAACGAGCAGTACTTC.